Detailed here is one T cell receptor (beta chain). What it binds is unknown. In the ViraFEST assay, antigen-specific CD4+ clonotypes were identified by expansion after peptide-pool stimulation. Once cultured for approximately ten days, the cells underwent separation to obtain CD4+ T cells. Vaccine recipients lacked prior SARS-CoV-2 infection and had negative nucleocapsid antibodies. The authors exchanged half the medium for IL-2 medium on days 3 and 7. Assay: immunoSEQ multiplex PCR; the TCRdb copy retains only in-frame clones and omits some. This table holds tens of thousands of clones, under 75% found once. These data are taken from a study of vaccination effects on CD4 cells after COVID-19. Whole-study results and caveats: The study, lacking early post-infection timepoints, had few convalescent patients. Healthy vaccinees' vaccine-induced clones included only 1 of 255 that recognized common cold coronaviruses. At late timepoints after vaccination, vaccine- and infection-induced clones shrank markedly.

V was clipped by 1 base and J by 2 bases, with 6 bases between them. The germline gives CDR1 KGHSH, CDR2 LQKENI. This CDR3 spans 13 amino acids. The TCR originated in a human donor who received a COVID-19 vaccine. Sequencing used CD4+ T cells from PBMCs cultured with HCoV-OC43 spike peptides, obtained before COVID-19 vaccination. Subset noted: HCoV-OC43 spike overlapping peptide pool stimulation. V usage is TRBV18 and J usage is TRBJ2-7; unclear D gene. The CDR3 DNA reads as TGTGCCAGCTCACCACAGGGTACCTACGAGCAGTACGTC. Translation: CASSPQGTYEQYV.